These 30 T cell receptor beta chains share one sample of origin, sequenced in a study of human T cells and chemical hapten exposure. Indicated time point: patch test 1, 2 weeks after DPC sensitization. Treatment specified: therapeutic diphenylcyclopropenone sensitization with weekly scalp DPC. MiXCR, applied by TCRdb to the RACE reads, yields one record per CDR3 protein. Here the sample spans approximately 49,000 distinct CDR3 sequences, 9% to 9.5% being singletons. Sequencing used whole blood, obtained in connection with sensitization to the hapten diphenylcyclopropenone (DPC). These TCRs come from a woman in her forties or fifties with alopecia areata. Some clones in this sample may be carry-over from other donors' samples.

At least ten counts were recorded for this clonotype. The chain recombines TRBV9 with TRBJ2-2, with D perhaps TRBD1 or TRBD2 (6 bases each). Germline V gives CDR1 SGDLS, CDR2 YYNGEE. The CDR3 covers 13 residues. Trimming stripped 7 bases from V and 5 bases from J, with 12 bases between. DNA of the CDR3: TGTGCCAGCTGCGGGACACCTACCGGGGAGCTGTTTTTT. Its protein is CASCGTPTGELFF.

This chain uses TRBV11-3 with TRBJ2-7, with 9 nucleotides matching TRBD1. The CDR3 has 16 residues. With 5 bases clipped from V and 4 bases from J, the junction kept 12 bases outside the gene matches. Germline V gives CDR1 SGHNT, CDR2 YENEEA. The CDR3 sequence: CASSPGLGTGSYEQYF. Here the CDR3 DNA reads TGTGCCAGCAGCCCGGGTCTTGGGACAGGGTCTTACGAGCAGTACTTC.

This clonotype showed up just a few times. This chain connects TRBV5-1 to TRBJ2-1; 8 bases are shared with TRBD2. Germline assignment: CDR1 SGHRS and CDR2 YFSETQ. CDR3 size: 15 residues. V shed 2 bases and J 0 bases; nucleotides not matched to a gene: 1. In DNA, the CDR3 is TGCGCCAGCAGCTTCGGGACTAGCTCCTACAATGAGCAGTTCTTC. This translates into CASSFGTSSYNEQFF.

This clonotype was counted at least ten times. V gene TRBV7-6 combines with J gene TRBJ2-5; no clear D gene. Germline CDR1 SGHVS, CDR2 FNYEAQ. The ends were cut back, 2 bases at V and 1 base at J, with 11 bases in the middle. The CDR3 covers 15 residues. The DNA of the CDR3 is TGTGCCAGCAGCTTATTAAAACTCTCCCAAGAGACCCAGTACTTC. This codes for CASSLLKLSQETQYF.

This clonotype has just a few counts. V usage is TRBV7-9 and J usage is TRBJ2-7; possible D gene TRBD1, 6 bases. The CDR3 has 14 residues. In germline, CDR1 is SEHNR, CDR2 FQNEAQ (reference sequence). The V end was cut by 2 bases, the J end by 5 bases, with 13 bases between. The CDR3 DNA follows: TGTGCCAGCAGCTTATCCGGGACAAGAGACGAGCAGTACTTC. This sequence encodes CASSLSGTRDEQYF.

This clonotype was seen at least ten times. The V and J genes are TRBV19 and TRBJ2-5; D gene unclear. The germline V gene has CDR1 LNHDA and CDR2 SQIVND (reference sequence). The ends were cut back, 4 bases at V and 2 bases at J, with 8 bases in the middle. The CDR3 runs to 13 residues. Here the CDR3 DNA reads TGTGCCAGTAGTAGCGGTGTTCAAGAGACCCAGTACTTC. This sequence encodes CASSSGVQETQYF.

This clonotype was counted many times. V gene TRBV27 combines with J gene TRBJ2-6; no clear D. V lost 4 bases and J 2 bases, leaving 6 bases between the germline ends. Germline V CDR1 and CDR2: MNHEY, SMNVEV (reference sequence). The CDR3 extends over 14 amino acids. The CDR3 nucleotides read TGTGCCAGCAGTTCGACGGCTGGGGCCAACGTCCTGACTTTC. It specifies CASSSTAGANVLTF.

In this sample, this clonotype turned up many times. This chain joins TRBV19 and TRBJ2-7; TRBD1 or TRBD2 may be the D gene (5 bases each). From germline, CDR1 is LNHDA and CDR2 SQIVND (reference sequence). The CDR3 has 14 amino acids. The V and J ends lost 3 bases and 1 base respectively, with 10 bases between them. The CDR3 DNA reads as TGTGCCAGTAGTATCGAGGGGCTGTCCTACGAGCAGTACTTC. It is translated as CASSIEGLSYEQYF. The full variable domain, with the rest looked up from reference TRBV19 and TRBJ2-7, is DGGITQSPKYLFRKEGQNVTLSCEQNLNHDAMYWYRQDPGQGLRLIYYSQIVNDFQKGDIAEGYSVSREKKESFPLTVTSAQKNPTAFYLCASSIEGLSYEQYFGPGTRLTVT.

The sample holds many counts of this clonotype. The rearrangement uses TRBV29-1 and TRBJ1-1, with 7 bases matching TRBD1. CDR1 and CDR2 from the germline V gene are SQVTM and ANQGSEA. The CDR3 spans 12 residues. J lost 6 bases, V lost 7 bases, and 8 bases had no gene match. The CDR3 sequence: CSAGQPWAEAFF. In DNA form, the CDR3 reads TGCAGCGCGGGACAGCCCTGGGCTGAAGCTTTCTTT.

This clonotype was counted at least ten times. The rearrangement uses TRBV30 and TRBJ1-5, with D perhaps TRBD1 (5 bases). V lost 2 bases, J lost 0 bases, and 11 bases lay in between. Looked up from germline, CDR1 is GTSNPN and CDR2 is SVGIG (reference sequence). There are 15 residues in the CDR3. The CDR3 protein is CAWSWDGYSNQPQHF. The CDR3 DNA sequence: TGTGCCTGGAGTTGGGACGGTTATAGCAATCAGCCCCAGCATTTT.

This clonotype was seen more than once but under ten times. The chain has TRBV11-2 and TRBJ2-7; D gene ambiguous. The CDR3 spans 14 residues. Trimming pared 3 bases from V and 5 bases from J, leaving 14 bases between. In germline, CDR1 is SGHAT, CDR2 FQNNGV. The CDR3 coding sequence is TGTGCCAGCAGCTTTCTACCGGGTCGCCACGAGCAGTACTTC. Protein product: CASSFLPGRHEQYF. The complete variable domain, with remaining parts taken from reference TRBV11-2 and TRBJ2-7, reads EAGVAQSPRYKIIEKRQSVAFWCNPISGHATLYWYQQILGQGPKLLIQFQNNGVVDDSQLPKDRFSAERLKGVDSTLKIQPAKLEDSAVYLCASSFLPGRHEQYFGPGTRLTVT.

This clonotype was seen ten or more times. V usage is TRBV20-1 and J usage is TRBJ2-1, with a possible D match to TRBD2 (5 bases). The V gene lost 4 bases and the J gene lost 4 bases, with 20 bases spanning the gap. This CDR3 contains 16 residues. Per germline, CDR1 DFQATT and CDR2 SNEGSKA (reference sequence). CDR3 residues: CSAIMVETTPYNEQFF. The CDR3 DNA is TGCAGTGCTATCATGGTGGAGACTACCCCTTACAATGAGCAGTTCTTC.

V gene TRBV7-2 combines with J gene TRBJ2-3; TRBD2 matches 13 bases. V was clipped by 6 bases and J by 2 bases; unmatched bases: 5. Germline-derived CDR1 and CDR2 are SGHTA and FQGNSA. This CDR3 is 16 amino acids long. CDR3 nucleotide sequence: TGTGCCAGCAGAGAAGGACTAGCGGGGGCCACAGATACGCAGTATTTT. It codes for CASREGLAGATDTQYF.

This clonotype occurred many times. The chain joins TRBV20-1 to TRBJ2-2; maybe TRBD2 (5 bases). The germline gives CDR1 DFQATT, CDR2 SNEGSKA (reference sequence). The V end was cut by 0 bases, the J end by 2 bases, with 10 bases between. This CDR3 region has 15 residues. This CDR3 is CSARDPPGNTGELFF. The DNA for the CDR3 is TGCAGTGCTAGAGATCCGCCGGGAAACACCGGGGAGCTGTTTTTT.

V is TRBV28 and J is TRBJ2-7; D possibly corresponds to TRBD1 (6 bases). The germline CDR1 and CDR2 sequences are MDHEN and SYDVKM. CDR3 size: 14 residues. V lost 2 bases and J lost 6, with 14 bases in between. CDR3 region: CASSLRRGYSEQYF. Here the CDR3 DNA reads TGTGCCAGCAGTTTACGTAGGGGGTACTCCGAGCAGTACTTC.

Ten or more counts support this clonotype. The V call is TRBV12-3 or TRBV12-4, the J call TRBJ2-7, with 9 bases matching TRBD2. CDR3 length equals 15 residues. The trim removed 6 bases at V and 5 bases at J, leaving 11 bases unmatched. CDR3: CASSRVGGRVDEQYF. DNA for the CDR3: TGTGCCAGCAGCCGAGTGGGCGGGAGGGTCGACGAGCAGTACTTC.

This clonotype was seen many times. The genes are TRBV6-1 and TRBJ2-4; a possible D gene is TRBD2 (6 bases). The CDR3 spans 12 residues. Germline CDR1 and CDR2: MNHNS and SASEGT. V was cut by 5 bases and J by 8 bases, with 10 bases left in between. In nucleotides, the CDR3 is TGTGCCAGCAGTCGGGGACTGGACATTCAGTACTTC. Translated, it gives CASSRGLDIQYF.

This clonotype has a count of ten or more. The chain links TRBV7-2 to TRBJ1-2, with a tentative D call TRBD1 (5 bases). The CDR3 is 13 residues long. V shed 5 bases and J shed 6 bases, with 13 bases lying between them. CDR1 is SGHTA, CDR2 FQGNSA, per germline. CDR3 protein: CASSLFGGDGYTF. The CDR3 DNA reads as TGTGCCAGCAGCCTGTTTGGGGGAGATGGCTACACCTTC.

Many counts were recorded for this clonotype. V and J are TRBV29-1 and TRBJ1-1; tentatively, D is TRBD1 (5 bases). The V gene's germline CDR1 is SQVTM and CDR2 ANQGSEA. Trimming took off 3 bases at V and 3 bases at J, with 14 bases between the two ends. The CDR3 length is 14 residues. The CDR3 coding sequence is TGCAGCGTTGACAGGGCCCTCGGGTACACTGAAGCTTTCTTT. It specifies CSVDRALGYTEAFF.

This clonotype was seen a handful of times. V gene TRBV6-1 combines with J gene TRBJ1-5; the match to TRBD1 covers 11 bases. Unmatched junction bases numbered 3, after V lost 4 bases and J lost 1 base. The germline CDR1 and CDR2 sequences are MNHNS and SASEGT. The CDR3 contains 16 residues. CDR3 nucleotides: TGTGCCAGCAGTGGGACAGGGGGCTGGAGCAATCAGCCCCAGCATTTT. Translating gives CASSGTGGWSNQPQHF.

In the case of this clonotype: This may be a read error: a much more frequent sequence differs by one nucleotide. The conserved phenylalanine or tryptophan normally closing the CDR3 is absent here, so this likely arose from a read error. The rearrangement links TRBV7-8 to TRBJ2-5; no definite D call. The germline V gene encodes CDR1 SGHVS and CDR2 FQNEAQ. The CDR3 covers 14 residues. V dropped 2 bases and J dropped 4 bases, with 11 bases sitting between them. The CDR3 DNA is TGTGCCAGCAGCTTAAACGTAGTCCGAGAGACCCAGTACTAC. It translates to CASSLNVVRETQYY.

In its sample, this clonotype was seen once. The rearrangement uses TRBV3-1 and TRBJ1-1; D gene unclear. There are 14 residues in the CDR3. With 1 base removed from V and 1 base from J, the gap between germline ends came to 7 bases. Germline V gene data show CDR1 as LGHDT and CDR2 as YNNKEL (reference sequence). The CDR3 here is CASSQVFGNTEAFF. The CDR3 coding sequence is TGTGCCAGCAGCCAAGTCTTCGGGAACACTGAAGCTTTCTTT.

CDR3 nucleotide sequence: TGTGCCAGTACGCAGGGGTATCAGCCCCAGCATTTT. This encodes CASTQGYQPQHF. The V and J genes are TRBV2 and TRBJ1-5; tentatively, D is TRBD1 (6 bases). The V gene lost 9 bases and the J gene lost 5 bases, with 11 bases spanning the gap. CDR3 length: 12 amino acids. Germline V gene sequence: CDR1 SNHLY, CDR2 FYNNEI.

This clonotype was counted a few times. V and J are TRBV12-3 or TRBV12-4 and TRBJ2-3; 13 nucleotides line up with TRBD2. V dropped 4 bases and J dropped 0; count of bases not matched to a gene: 10. The CDR3 length is 19 residues. In DNA form, the CDR3 reads TGTGCCAGCAGTTCGGGACTAGCGGGACCCAGCTCTAGCACAGATACGCAGTATTTT. Translating it yields CASSSGLAGPSSSTDTQYF.

This clonotype was seen ten or more times. V and J are TRBV29-1 and TRBJ1-2; perhaps TRBD1 as D (6 bases). Germline lookup yields CDR1 SQVTM and CDR2 ANQGSEA. V gave up 8 bases and J gave up 6 bases, with 13 bases separating them. There are 11 residues in the CDR3. The CDR3 loop reads CSTTGRDGYTF. The DNA of the CDR3 is TGCAGCACCACAGGGAGGGATGGCTACACCTTC.

At least ten counts were recorded for this clonotype. The chain recombines TRBV14 with TRBJ1-4; TRBD1 aligns across 12 bases. V was pared by 4 bases and J by 10 bases, with 10 bases of the junction left unmatched. This CDR3 is 16 amino acids long. Germline loops: CDR1 SGHDN, CDR2 FVKESK. CDR3: CASSRWGDRGRGKLFF. CDR3 bases: TGTGCCAGCAGCCGCTGGGGGGACAGGGGGCGCGGAAAACTGTTTTTT.

This clonotype was counted many times. The chain links TRBV5-1 to TRBJ2-7; possible D gene TRBD1, 6 bases. This CDR3 has 15 amino acids. The V end lost 3 bases, the J end lost 5 bases, and 18 bases lay between the germline ends. The germline CDR1 and CDR2 sequences are SGHRS and YFSETQ. Written as DNA, the CDR3 is TGCGCCAGCAGCTCACGACAGGCCCCTTCGGACGAGCAGTACTTC. This codes for CASSSRQAPSDEQYF. Based on the CDR3 plus reference TRBV5-1 and TRBJ2-7, the full variable domain is KAGVTQTPRYLIKTRGQQVTLSCSPISGHRSVSWYQQTPGQGLQFLFEYFSETQRNKGNFPGRFSGRQFSNSRSEMNVSTLELGDSALYLCASSSRQAPSDEQYFGPGTRLTVT.

This clonotype was counted at least ten times. V usage is TRBV25-1 and J usage is TRBJ2-1; TRBD2 matches at 13 bases. The CDR3 extends over 13 amino acids. From germline, CDR1 is MGHDK and CDR2 SYGVNS. V trimming: 6 bases; J trimming: 9 bases; junction bases outside the gene matches: 2. The CDR3 is CASRGLAGTEQFF. CDR3 in DNA: TGTGCCAGCAGGGGACTAGCGGGAACTGAGCAGTTCTTC.

This clonotype has at least ten counts. The chain recombines TRBV21-1 with TRBJ2-5. TRBV21-1 is classified as a pseudogene. The CDR3 has 15 amino acids. The CDR3 spells CASSIVPRWKETQYF. The CDR3 DNA reads TGTGCCAGCAGCATCGTACCCCGATGGAAAGAGACCCAGTACTTC.

The chain links TRBV28 to TRBJ2-7, with D possibly matching TRBD2 (6 bases). Per the germline V gene, CDR1 is MDHEN and CDR2 is SYDVKM. This CDR3 spans 14 amino acids. V dropped 8 bases and J dropped 6 bases, with 20 bases sitting between them. CDR3 bases: TGTGCCAGCGGCGGGACTCTCCCCCTGGGCGAGCAGTACTTC. Amino acids: CASGGTLPLGEQYF. Drawing the rest from reference TRBV28 and TRBJ2-7, the complete variable domain is DVKVTQSSRYLVKRTGEKVFLECVQDMDHENMFWYRQDPGLGLRLIYFSYDVKMKEKGDIPEGYSVSREKKERFSLILESASTNQTSMYLCASGGTLPLGEQYFGPGTRLTVT.